This is a list of T cell receptor beta chains from one sample in a study of T cells in Graves' hyperthyroidism and ophthalmopathy. MiXCR, run by TCRdb on the multiplex PCR reads, gives a single entry per CDR3 protein. The table lists about 610,000 distinct CDR3 sequences, approximately 15% of them singletons. Sequencing was performed on blood. The receptors here all came from a middle-aged woman with Graves' ophthalmopathy. Both conserved end residues are part of each CDR3. A D gene is named only where the DNA matches it firmly. The size field is filled for only some rows; it gives once, few, many or a size class.

abundance,len,j_gene,v_gene,d_gene,CDR3aa,CDR3nt
many,12,TRBJ2-7,TRBV29-1,NA,CSVEGTGLEQYF,TGCAGCGTTGAGGGAACAGGGCTCGAGCAGTACTTC
many,14,TRBJ2-7,TRBV12-3/TRBV12-4,NA,CASSPAAGASEQYF,TGTGCCAGCAGTCCCGCGGCAGGGGCGTCCGAGCAGTACTTC
many,15,TRBJ2-5,TRBV7-6,NA,CASSSPGVPQETQYF,TGTGCCAGCAGCTCCCCCGGGGTCCCACAAGAGACCCAGTACTTC
many,17,TRBJ1-1,TRBV11-1,TRBD1,CASSYWTGAHMNTEAFF,TGTGCCAGCAGCTACTGGACAGGGGCGCATATGAACACTGAAGCTTTCTTT
many,16,TRBJ2-2,TRBV24-1,TRBD1,CATSDPDRAYTGELFF,TGTGCCACCAGTGATCCCGACAGGGCCTACACCGGGGAGCTGTTTTTT
many,13,TRBJ1-1,TRBV29-1,NA,CSIRQVMNTEAFF,TGCAGTATACGACAGGTCATGAACACTGAAGCTTTCTTT
many,14,TRBJ1-1,TRBV27,NA,CASSAGQRNTEAFF,TGTGCCAGCAGTGCGGGACAACGGAACACTGAAGCTTTCTTT
NA,15,TRBJ1-2,TRBV12-3/TRBV12-4,TRBD1,CASRVSGQGRYGYTF,TGTGCCAGCAGAGTATCGGGACAGGGGCGCTATGGCTACACCTTC
many,15,TRBJ1-2,TRBV28,NA,CASSSRTYQDYGYTF,TGTGCCAGCAGTTCCAGGACATATCAGGACTATGGCTACACCTTC
many,16,TRBJ1-1,TRBV6-5,NA,CASSYSGRREYTEAFF,TGTGCCAGCAGTTACTCGGGACGCAGGGAATACACTGAAGCTTTCTTT
NA,19,TRBJ2-4,TRBV5-4,NA,CASSLAATKQGLTKNIQYF,TGTGCCAGCAGCTTGGCGGCGACGAAGCAAGGACTAACCAAAAACATTCAGTACTTC
many,12,TRBJ2-7,TRBV12-3/TRBV12-4,NA,CASSWRAGEQYF,TGTGCCAGCAGTTGGAGAGCGGGCGAGCAGTACTTC
many,14,TRBJ2-5,TRBV24-1,TRBD1,CATSDSGGPETQYF,TGTGCCACCAGTGATTCAGGGGGCCCGGAGACCCAGTACTTC
few,13,TRBJ1-1,TRBV7-2,TRBD1,CASSLAGGIKAFF,TGTGCCAGCAGCTTAGCAGGGGGCATTAAAGCTTTCTTT
few,14,TRBJ2-7,TRBV18,NA,CASSTSRASNEQYF,TGTGCCAGCTCAACCTCTCGGGCCTCCAACGAGCAGTACTTC
once,17,TRBJ1-5,TRBV4-1,NA,CASSQEGWAGSNQPQHF,TGCGCCAGCAGCCAAGAAGGTTGGGCGGGAAGCAATCAGCCCCAGCATTTT
NA,15,TRBJ1-3,TRBV2,NA,CASGDASGPGNTIYF,TGTGCCAGCGGTGATGCGTCGGGGCCCGGAAACACCATATATTTT
many,16,TRBJ2-2,TRBV13,TRBD2,CASSFRLAGVSGELFF,TGTGCCAGCAGCTTCCGACTAGCGGGAGTATCCGGGGAGCTGTTTTTT
many,11,TRBJ1-1,TRBV6-1,NA,CASMNGGEAFF,TGTGCCAGCATGAATGGGGGGGAAGCTTTCTTT
NA,14,TRBJ2-5,TRBV20-1,NA,CSAVDTRQIETQYF,TGCAGTGCTGTAGACACTAGACAGATCGAGACCCAGTACTTC
many,13,TRBJ2-5,TRBV7-9,NA,CASSSLLQETQYF,TGTGCCAGCAGCTCACTCTTACAAGAGACCCAGTACTTC
many,14,TRBJ2-5,TRBV2,TRBD2,CASSVSGRKETQYF,TGTGCCAGCAGCGTTAGCGGGAGGAAAGAGACCCAGTACTTC
few,18,TRBJ2-7,TRBV6-2/TRBV6-3,NA,CASSFGAHQHTTAYEQYF,TGTGCCAGCAGTTTTGGGGCACATCAACACACGACAGCCTACGAGCAGTACTTC
many,15,TRBJ2-3,TRBV6-1,NA,CASSAVSSGTDTQYF,TGTGCCAGCAGCGCCGTTTCCAGCGGCACAGATACGCAGTATTTT
NA,13,TRBJ2-7,TRBV20-1,NA,CSAISGPWGEQYF,TGCAGTGCTATTAGCGGCCCCTGGGGCGAGCAGTACTTC
many,11,TRBJ1-2,TRBV6-2/TRBV6-3,NA,CASSSFLGYTF,TGTGCCAGCAGTTCCTTTTTAGGCTACACCTTC
NA,15,TRBJ2-7,TRBV11-2,TRBD1,CASSLSRDRVYEQYF,TGTGCCAGCAGCCTAAGCCGGGACAGAGTCTACGAGCAGTACTTC
many,15,TRBJ2-7,TRBV6-1,TRBD1,CASSPSGTGNYEQYF,TGTGCCAGCAGCCCATCTGGGACAGGGAACTACGAGCAGTACTTC
many,15,TRBJ2-5,TRBV6-2/TRBV6-3,TRBD2,CASSDIAGGFETQYF,TGTGCCAGCAGTGACATAGCGGGAGGGTTTGAGACCCAGTACTTC
NA,16,TRBJ2-2,TRBV9,NA,CASSPQGAGETGELFF,TGTGCCAGCAGCCCACAGGGCGCGGGAGAGACCGGGGAGCTGTTTTTT
NA,15,TRBJ1-6,TRBV20-1,NA,CSARIQENYNSPLHF,TGCAGTGCTAGAATACAGGAGAATTATAATTCACCCCTCCACTTT
NA,15,TRBJ1-3,TRBV28,NA,CASRLKPSSGNTIYF,TGTGCCAGCAGATTGAAGCCAAGCTCTGGAAACACCATATATTTT
many,13,TRBJ2-7,TRBV20-1,TRBD1,CSASQGAVDEQYF,TGCAGTGCTAGTCAGGGGGCGGTCGACGAGCAGTACTTC
NA,15,TRBJ2-2,TRBV20-1,TRBD1,CSAKGTATYTGELFF,TGCAGTGCTAAGGGGACAGCGACTTACACCGGGGAGCTGTTTTTT
many,14,TRBJ2-2,TRBV11-2,NA,CASSLDRLSGELFF,TGTGCCAGCAGCTTAGATCGTTTATCCGGGGAGCTGTTTTTT
many,14,TRBJ1-2,TRBV6-1,TRBD1,CASREGAGLYGYTF,TGTGCCAGCAGAGAGGGGGCTGGGCTTTATGGCTACACCTTC
few,15,TRBJ2-7,TRBV19,TRBD2,CASGETSGRFDEQYF,TGTGCCAGTGGGGAGACTAGCGGGAGATTCGACGAGCAGTACTTC
many,13,TRBJ1-1,TRBV7-2,NA,CASSLAPYTEAFF,TGTGCCAGCAGCTTGGCCCCCTACACTGAAGCTTTCTTT
many,14,TRBJ2-7,TRBV5-1,TRBD2,CASSLAGGHDEQYF,TGCGCCAGCAGCTTGGCGGGAGGTCACGACGAGCAGTACTTC
many,20,TRBJ1-5,TRBV6-2/TRBV6-3,NA,CASSYSSAGWGTYSNQPQHF,TGTGCCAGCAGTTACTCTAGCGCAGGATGGGGGACCTATAGCAATCAGCCCCAGCATTTT
many,15,TRBJ1-1,TRBV7-2,NA,CASSANQGRVTEAFF,TGTGCCAGCAGCGCAAACCAGGGGAGAGTGACTGAAGCTTTCTTT
few,15,TRBJ2-4,TRBV19,TRBD1,CASSISQGTKNIQYF,TGTGCCAGTAGTATCTCACAGGGGACCAAAAACATTCAGTACTTC
many,15,TRBJ2-7,TRBV28,NA,CASSRWAGTAYEQYF,TGTGCCAGCAGTAGATGGGCGGGGACCGCCTACGAGCAGTACTTC
many,16,TRBJ2-5,TRBV6-1,NA,CTSSRYQGVTQETQYF,TGTACCAGCAGCCGATATCAAGGGGTAACACAAGAGACCCAGTACTTC
many,14,TRBJ2-7,TRBV7-3,NA,CASSFAGGAYEQYF,TGTGCCAGCAGCTTCGCCGGCGGAGCCTACGAGCAGTACTTC
many,15,TRBJ1-1,TRBV19,TRBD1,CASTPRQGVNTEAFF,TGTGCCAGTACCCCACGACAGGGGGTGAACACTGAAGCTTTCTTT
many,15,TRBJ2-7,TRBV6-2/TRBV6-3,TRBD1,CASSGETGGRYEQYF,TGTGCCAGCAGTGGAGAGACAGGGGGCAGGTACGAGCAGTACTTC
many,14,TRBJ2-5,TRBV20-1,TRBD2,CSARLLAGRETQYF,TGCAGTGCTAGGCTACTAGCGGGAAGGGAGACCCAGTACTTC
many,15,TRBJ1-2,TRBV6-2/TRBV6-3,NA,CASSYGVLDNYGYTF,TGTGCCAGCAGTTACGGGGTCCTGGATAACTATGGCTACACCTTC
many,16,TRBJ2-7,TRBV7-2,NA,CASSSPSTGSSYEQYF,TGTGCCAGCAGCTCGCCGTCCACAGGTAGCTCCTACGAGCAGTACTTC
many,14,TRBJ1-2,TRBV28,NA,CASSARDTNYGYTF,TGTGCCAGCAGTGCCCGGGACACTAACTATGGCTACACCTTC
few,13,TRBJ1-1,TRBV11-3,NA,CASSAQGDTEAFF,TGTGCCAGCAGCGCGCAGGGAGACACTGAAGCTTTCTTT
NA,13,TRBJ2-2,TRBV25-1,NA,CASSARRDGELFF,TGTGCCAGCAGTGCCCGAAGAGACGGGGAGCTGTTTTTT
many,15,TRBJ2-7,TRBV5-1,NA,CASSLASGIFDEQYF,TGCGCCAGCAGCTTGGCCTCAGGGATTTTCGACGAGCAGTACTTC
NA,15,TRBJ2-7,TRBV7-8,NA,CASSLLESQNYEQYF,TGTGCCAGCAGCCTGCTGGAGAGTCAGAACTACGAGCAGTACTTC
many,14,TRBJ2-7,TRBV5-1,TRBD1,CASGVRQGAQEQYF,TGCGCCAGCGGAGTAAGACAGGGGGCGCAGGAGCAGTACTTC
NA,12,TRBJ1-5,TRBV20-1,NA,CSARDLGEPQHF,TGCAGTGCTAGAGATTTGGGGGAGCCCCAGCATTTT
many,15,TRBJ2-6,TRBV12-3/TRBV12-4,NA,CASVQPNSGANVLTF,TGTGCCAGCGTACAGCCAAACTCTGGGGCCAACGTCCTGACTTTC
many,12,TRBJ2-2,TRBV30,NA,CACSPNTGELFF,TGTGCCTGTTCGCCGAACACCGGGGAGCTGTTTTTT
many,16,TRBJ1-5,TRBV12-3/TRBV12-4,NA,CASSLQWGASNQPQHF,TGTGCCAGCAGTTTACAGTGGGGGGCAAGCAATCAGCCCCAGCATTTT